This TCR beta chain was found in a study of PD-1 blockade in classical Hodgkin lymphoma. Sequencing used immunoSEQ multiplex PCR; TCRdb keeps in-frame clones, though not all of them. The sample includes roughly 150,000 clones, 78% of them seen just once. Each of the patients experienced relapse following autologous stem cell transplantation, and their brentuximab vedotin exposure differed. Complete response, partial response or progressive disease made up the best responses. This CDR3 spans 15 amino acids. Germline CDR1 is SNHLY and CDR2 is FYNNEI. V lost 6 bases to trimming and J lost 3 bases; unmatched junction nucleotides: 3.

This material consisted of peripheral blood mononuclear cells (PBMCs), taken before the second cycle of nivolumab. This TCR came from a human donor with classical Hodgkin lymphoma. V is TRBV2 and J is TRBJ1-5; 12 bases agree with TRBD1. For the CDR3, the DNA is TGTGCCAGCAGCCGGGACAGGGGGCACAATCAGCCCCAGCATTTT. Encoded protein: CASSRDRGHNQPQHF.